This is a list of T cell receptor beta chains from one sample in a study of T cell responses to AZD1222 COVID-19 vaccine. Data came from immunoSEQ multiplex PCR; TCRdb stores just in-frame clones and leaves some out. The sample lists about 130,000 clones, roughly 90% occurring once. Sample: peripheral blood, taken 28 days after the second AZD1222 dose. These receptors were collected from an adult who received the AZD1222 COVID-19 vaccine. CDR3s include the opening cysteine and the closing phenylalanine or tryptophan. Size is stated for part of the rows, as once, few or many counts, or as a class when the clone is expanded.

j_call: TRBJ1-1
v_call: TRBV10-3
clone_size: -
cdr3_aa: CAISYTGAKNTEAFF

j_call: TRBJ1-6
v_call: TRBV9
clone_size: -
cdr3_aa: CASSRYDSPLHF

j_call: TRBJ2-5
v_call: TRBV5-1
clone_size: -
cdr3_aa: CASSLGPAQETQYF

j_call: TRBJ1-4
v_call: TRBV18
clone_size: -
cdr3_aa: CASSPRRDEKLFF

j_call: TRBJ1-1
v_call: TRBV6-5
clone_size: -
cdr3_aa: CASSNRVRTEAFF

j_call: TRBJ2-3
v_call: TRBV7-9
clone_size: -
cdr3_aa: CASSSSTDTQYF

j_call: TRBJ1-4
v_call: TRBV10-3
clone_size: once
cdr3_aa: CAISGGQGEKLFF

j_call: TRBJ2-1
v_call: TRBV7-3
clone_size: -
cdr3_aa: CASSPRSSYNEQFF

j_call: TRBJ2-7
v_call: TRBV7-4
clone_size: -
cdr3_aa: CASSLGGRIYEQYF

j_call: TRBJ1-3
v_call: TRBV28
clone_size: -
cdr3_aa: CASSIWGISGNTIYF

j_call: TRBJ2-7
v_call: TRBV6-1
clone_size: -
cdr3_aa: CASSGYSFGTGWEQYF

j_call: TRBJ2-1
v_call: TRBV6-5
clone_size: -
cdr3_aa: CASERLAGAYNEQFF

j_call: TRBJ2-1
v_call: TRBV2
clone_size: -
cdr3_aa: CASRRLAGGVNEQFF

j_call: TRBJ1-2
v_call: TRBV9
clone_size: -
cdr3_aa: CASSGSQDWGYGYTF

j_call: TRBJ2-1
v_call: TRBV5-1
clone_size: once
cdr3_aa: CASSQPSAGAYNEQFF

j_call: TRBJ1-2
v_call: TRBV19
clone_size: -
cdr3_aa: CASSSRRTGDYGYTF

j_call: TRBJ1-2
v_call: TRBV12-3/TRBV12-4
clone_size: -
cdr3_aa: CASSRRTRGYTF

j_call: TRBJ2-1
v_call: TRBV6-6
clone_size: -
cdr3_aa: CASSSSAAEEFF

j_call: TRBJ2-5
v_call: TRBV5-1
clone_size: -
cdr3_aa: CASSAMGAGEETQYF

j_call: TRBJ1-2
v_call: TRBV10-3
clone_size: -
cdr3_aa: CAISAGQLTNYGYTF

j_call: TRBJ2-1
v_call: TRBV24-1
clone_size: -
cdr3_aa: CATMGFGEQFF

j_call: TRBJ2-6
v_call: TRBV5-1
clone_size: -
cdr3_aa: CASSLLAGGASGANVLTF

j_call: TRBJ1-1
v_call: TRBV19
clone_size: -
cdr3_aa: CASSMRGRGNTEAFF

j_call: TRBJ1-5
v_call: TRBV29-1
clone_size: -
cdr3_aa: CSVLYGAQQPQHF

j_call: TRBJ2-3
v_call: TRBV19
clone_size: -
cdr3_aa: CASRARQGSTDTQYF

j_call: TRBJ1-2
v_call: TRBV5-8
clone_size: -
cdr3_aa: CASSTDRALIFHGGYTF

j_call: TRBJ2-6
v_call: TRBV7-8
clone_size: -
cdr3_aa: CASSPSSGANVLTF

j_call: TRBJ2-3
v_call: TRBV23-1
clone_size: -
cdr3_aa: CASSQGGNTDTQYF

j_call: TRBJ1-5
v_call: TRBV6-5
clone_size: -
cdr3_aa: CASRAGDRVNQPQHF

j_call: TRBJ2-1
v_call: TRBV24-1
clone_size: -
cdr3_aa: CATSVAFFDNEQFF

j_call: TRBJ2-2
v_call: TRBV9
clone_size: -
cdr3_aa: CASSVSGDRYTGELFF

j_call: TRBJ1-4
v_call: TRBV5-6
clone_size: -
cdr3_aa: CASSFKATNEKLFF

j_call: TRBJ2-7
v_call: TRBV7-9
clone_size: -
cdr3_aa: CASSPPLDSYEQYF

j_call: TRBJ2-7
v_call: TRBV30
clone_size: -
cdr3_aa: CAWSSKWVGPEWEQYF

j_call: TRBJ2-7
v_call: TRBV2
clone_size: -
cdr3_aa: CASKIGRGYEQYF

j_call: TRBJ2-1
v_call: TRBV5-1
clone_size: -
cdr3_aa: CASGQSSSYNEQFF

j_call: TRBJ1-5
v_call: TRBV12-5
clone_size: -
cdr3_aa: CASGLVLRQPQHF

j_call: TRBJ1-1
v_call: TRBV11-1
clone_size: -
cdr3_aa: CASSLAAAVRNTEAFF

j_call: TRBJ1-2
v_call: TRBV6-1
clone_size: -
cdr3_aa: CASSEWGDYGYTF

j_call: TRBJ2-1
v_call: TRBV9
clone_size: few
cdr3_aa: CASSVQGDSYNEQFF

j_call: TRBJ2-3
v_call: TRBV5-1
clone_size: -
cdr3_aa: CASSLTLGAGLDTQYF

j_call: TRBJ2-5
v_call: TRBV6-5
clone_size: -
cdr3_aa: CASTHHQGAQYF

j_call: TRBJ1-5
v_call: TRBV15
clone_size: -
cdr3_aa: CATSREAAYQPQHF

j_call: TRBJ2-3
v_call: TRBV18
clone_size: -
cdr3_aa: CASSPLGEVITDTQYF

j_call: TRBJ1-3
v_call: TRBV3-1/TRBV3-2
clone_size: -
cdr3_aa: CASSQEFSSGNTIYF